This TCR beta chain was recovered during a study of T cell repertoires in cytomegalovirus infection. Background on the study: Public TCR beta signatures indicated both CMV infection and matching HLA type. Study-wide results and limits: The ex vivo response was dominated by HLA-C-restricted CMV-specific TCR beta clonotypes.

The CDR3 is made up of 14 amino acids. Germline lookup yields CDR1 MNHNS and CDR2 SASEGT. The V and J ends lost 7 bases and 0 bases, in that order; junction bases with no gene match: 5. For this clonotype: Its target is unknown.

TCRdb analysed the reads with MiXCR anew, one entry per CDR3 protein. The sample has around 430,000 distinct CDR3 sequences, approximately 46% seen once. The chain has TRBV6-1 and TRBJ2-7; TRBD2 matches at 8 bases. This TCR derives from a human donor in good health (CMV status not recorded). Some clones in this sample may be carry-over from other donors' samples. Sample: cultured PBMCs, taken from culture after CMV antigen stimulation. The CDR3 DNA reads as TGTGCCAGCAAAGAGCGGGGGTACTCCTACGAGCAGTACTTC. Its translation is CASKERGYSYEQYF.